This TCR beta chain was observed in a study of T cell changes during pregnancy in multiple sclerosis (dated by TCRdb to about 2019). Background on the whole study: Changes in the T cell repertoire over the course of pregnancy were examined in this study in women with multiple sclerosis.

The germline V gene specifies MNHEY as CDR1 and SVGAGI as CDR2. Taken from cysteine to phenylalanine, the CDR3 has 15 residues. Just CDR3 DNA is preserved here, 45 bases in frame from base 1. Trimming removed 0 bases from V and 5 bases from J; the gene matches leave 4 bases unexplained. Library preparation used the immunoSEQ multiplex PCR assay. TCRdb retrieved this table from immuneACCESS and kept in-frame rearrangements only. Not all clones are present; in checked studies, unresolved V genes account for under half, and no reason is known for the remainder. The sample table contains fewer than 40,000 clones; only one count was recorded for 90% to 95% of them. The ten largest clones capture under 0.5% of the sample. In the case of this clone: The antigen this receptor binds is unknown. Qualities for individual bases were not recorded, and no much larger clone is one base off.

The TCR comes from a female donor with multiple sclerosis, enrolled in a pregnancy study. The chain is encoded by TRBV6-5 joined to TRBJ1-3; 7 central bases correspond to TRBD1. The sequences come from CD4+ T cells from peripheral blood mononuclear cells, collected in the second trimester of pregnancy. The DNA is TGTGCCAGCAGTTACTCGACAGGGAGAAGAAACACCATATATTTT. It encodes CASSYSTGRRNTIYF.